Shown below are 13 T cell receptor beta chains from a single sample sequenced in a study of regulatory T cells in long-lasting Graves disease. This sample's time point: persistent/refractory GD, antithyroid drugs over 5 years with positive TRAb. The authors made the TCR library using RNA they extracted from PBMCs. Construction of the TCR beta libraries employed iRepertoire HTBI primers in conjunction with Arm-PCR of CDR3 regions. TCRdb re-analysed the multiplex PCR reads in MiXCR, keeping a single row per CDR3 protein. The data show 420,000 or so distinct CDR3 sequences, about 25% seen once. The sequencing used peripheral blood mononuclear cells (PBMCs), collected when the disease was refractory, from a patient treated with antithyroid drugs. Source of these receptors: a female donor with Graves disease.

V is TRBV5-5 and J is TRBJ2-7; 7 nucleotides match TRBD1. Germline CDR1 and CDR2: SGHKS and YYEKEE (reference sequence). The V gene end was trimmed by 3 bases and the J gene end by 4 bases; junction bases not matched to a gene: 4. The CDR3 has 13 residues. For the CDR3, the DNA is TGTGCCAGCAGCTATCGACAGGGATACGAGCAGTACTTC. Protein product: CASSYRQGYEQYF.

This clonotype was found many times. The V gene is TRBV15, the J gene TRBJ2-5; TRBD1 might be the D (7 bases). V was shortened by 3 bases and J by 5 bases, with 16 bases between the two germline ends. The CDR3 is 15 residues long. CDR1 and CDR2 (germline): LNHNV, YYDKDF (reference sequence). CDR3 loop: CATSSWGAGGETQYF. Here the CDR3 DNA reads TGTGCCACCAGCAGCTGGGGGGCAGGGGGGGAGACCCAGTACTTC.

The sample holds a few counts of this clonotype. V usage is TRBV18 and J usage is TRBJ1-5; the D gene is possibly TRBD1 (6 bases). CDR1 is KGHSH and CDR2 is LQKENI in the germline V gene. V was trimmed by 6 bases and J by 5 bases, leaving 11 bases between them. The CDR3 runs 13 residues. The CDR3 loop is CASSRRGYQPQHF. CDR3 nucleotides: TGTGCCAGCTCCCGCAGGGGATATCAGCCCCAGCATTTT.

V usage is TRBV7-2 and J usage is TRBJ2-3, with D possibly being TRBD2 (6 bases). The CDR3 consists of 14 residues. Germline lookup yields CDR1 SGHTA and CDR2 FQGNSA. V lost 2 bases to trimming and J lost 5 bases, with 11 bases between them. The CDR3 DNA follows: TGTGCCAGCAGCTTAACTAGCTACGGAGATACGCAGTATTTT. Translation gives CASSLTSYGDTQYF.

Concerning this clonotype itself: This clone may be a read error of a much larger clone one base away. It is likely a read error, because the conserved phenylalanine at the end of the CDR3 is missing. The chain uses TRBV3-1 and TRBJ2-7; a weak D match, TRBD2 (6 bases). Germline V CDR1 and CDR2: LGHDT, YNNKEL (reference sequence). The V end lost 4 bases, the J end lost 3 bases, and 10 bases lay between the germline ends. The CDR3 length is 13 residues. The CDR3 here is CASSRDSYYEQYL. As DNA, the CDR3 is TGTGCCAGCAGCCGGGACTCTTACTACGAGCAGTACCTC.

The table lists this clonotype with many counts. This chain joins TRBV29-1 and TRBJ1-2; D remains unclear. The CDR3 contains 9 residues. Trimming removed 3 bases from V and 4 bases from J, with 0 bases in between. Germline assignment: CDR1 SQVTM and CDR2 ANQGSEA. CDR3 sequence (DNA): TGCAGCGTTGACTATGGCTACACCTTC. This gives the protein CSVDYGYTF.

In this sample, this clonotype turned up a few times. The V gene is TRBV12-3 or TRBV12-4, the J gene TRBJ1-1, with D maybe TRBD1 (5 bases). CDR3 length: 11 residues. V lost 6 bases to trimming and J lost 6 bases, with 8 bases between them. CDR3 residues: CASRDSSEAFF. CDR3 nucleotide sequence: TGTGCCAGCAGAGACAGCTCTGAAGCTTTCTTT.

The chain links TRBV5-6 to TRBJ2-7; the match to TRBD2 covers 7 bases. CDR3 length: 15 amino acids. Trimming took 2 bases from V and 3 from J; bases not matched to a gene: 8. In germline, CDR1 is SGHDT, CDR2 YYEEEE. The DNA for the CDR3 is TGTGCCAGCAGCTTCCAGCGGGAATCCAACTACGAGCAGTACTTC. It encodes CASSFQRESNYEQYF. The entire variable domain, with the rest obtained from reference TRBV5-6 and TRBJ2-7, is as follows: DAGVTQSPTHLIKTRGQQVTLRCSPKSGHDTVSWYQQALGQGPQFIFQYYEEEERQRGNFPDRFSGHQFPNYSSELNVNALLLGDSALYLCASSFQRESNYEQYFGPGTRLTVT.

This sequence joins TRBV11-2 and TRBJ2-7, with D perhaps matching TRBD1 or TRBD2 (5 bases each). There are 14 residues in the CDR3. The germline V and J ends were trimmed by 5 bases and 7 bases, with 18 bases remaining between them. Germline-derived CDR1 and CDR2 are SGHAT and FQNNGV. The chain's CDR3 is CASSPGRPGLEQYF. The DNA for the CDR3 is TGTGCCAGCAGCCCGGGACGACCGGGATTGGAGCAGTACTTC. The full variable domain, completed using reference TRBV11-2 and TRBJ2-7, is EAGVAQSPRYKIIEKRQSVAFWCNPISGHATLYWYQQILGQGPKLLIQFQNNGVVDDSQLPKDRFSAERLKGVDSTLKIQPAKLEDSAVYLCASSPGRPGLEQYFGPGTRLTVT.

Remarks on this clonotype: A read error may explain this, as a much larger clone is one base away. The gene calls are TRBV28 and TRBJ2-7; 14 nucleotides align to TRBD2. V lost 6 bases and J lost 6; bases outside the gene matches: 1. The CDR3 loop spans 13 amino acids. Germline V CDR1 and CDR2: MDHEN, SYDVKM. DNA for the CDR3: TGTGCCAGCAGGACTAGCGGGAGGGGCGAGCAGTACTTC. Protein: CASRTSGRGEQYF.

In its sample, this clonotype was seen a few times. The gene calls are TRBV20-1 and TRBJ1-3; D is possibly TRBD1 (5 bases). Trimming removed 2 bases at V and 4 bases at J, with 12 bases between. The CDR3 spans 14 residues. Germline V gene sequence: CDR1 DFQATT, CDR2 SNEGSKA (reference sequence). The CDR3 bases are TGCAGTGCTAGAACAGGATCGTTAGGAAACACCATATATTTT. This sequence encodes CSARTGSLGNTIYF.

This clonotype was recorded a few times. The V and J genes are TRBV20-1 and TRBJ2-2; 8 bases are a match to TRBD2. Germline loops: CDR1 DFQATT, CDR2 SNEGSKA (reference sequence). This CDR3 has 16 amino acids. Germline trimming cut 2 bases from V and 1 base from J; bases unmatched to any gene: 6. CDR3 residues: CSARPWTSMNTGELFF. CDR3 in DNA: TGCAGTGCTAGACCTTGGACTAGCATGAACACCGGGGAGCTGTTTTTT.

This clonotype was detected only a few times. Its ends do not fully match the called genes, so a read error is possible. The CDR3 nucleotides are TGTGCCAGCAGAGCAGGGGGCTACGAGCAGTGCTTC. Its protein product is CASRAGGYEQCF. The chain is built from TRBV2 and TRBJ2-7; TRBD1 matches at 8 bases. The length of the CDR3 is 12 residues. CDR1 and CDR2 (germline): SNHLY, FYNNEI.